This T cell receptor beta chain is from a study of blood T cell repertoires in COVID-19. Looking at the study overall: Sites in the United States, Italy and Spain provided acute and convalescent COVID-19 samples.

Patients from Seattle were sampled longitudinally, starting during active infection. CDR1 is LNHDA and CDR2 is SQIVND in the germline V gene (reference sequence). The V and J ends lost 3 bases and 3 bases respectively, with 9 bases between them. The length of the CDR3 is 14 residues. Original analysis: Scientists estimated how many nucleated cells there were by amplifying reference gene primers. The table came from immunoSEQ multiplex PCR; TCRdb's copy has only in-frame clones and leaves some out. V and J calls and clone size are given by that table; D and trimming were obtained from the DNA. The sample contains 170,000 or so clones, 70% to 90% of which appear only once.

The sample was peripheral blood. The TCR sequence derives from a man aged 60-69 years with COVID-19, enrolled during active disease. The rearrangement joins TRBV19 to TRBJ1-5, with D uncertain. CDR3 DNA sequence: TGTGCCAGTAGTATGCGGGAGATCAATCAGCCCCAGCATTTT. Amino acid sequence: CASSMREINQPQHF. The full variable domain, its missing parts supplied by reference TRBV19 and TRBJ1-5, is DGGITQSPKYLFRKEGQNVTLSCEQNLNHDAMYWYRQDPGQGLRLIYYSQIVNDFQKGDIAEGYSVSREKKESFPLTVTSAQKNPTAFYLCASSMREINQPQHFGDGTRLSIL.